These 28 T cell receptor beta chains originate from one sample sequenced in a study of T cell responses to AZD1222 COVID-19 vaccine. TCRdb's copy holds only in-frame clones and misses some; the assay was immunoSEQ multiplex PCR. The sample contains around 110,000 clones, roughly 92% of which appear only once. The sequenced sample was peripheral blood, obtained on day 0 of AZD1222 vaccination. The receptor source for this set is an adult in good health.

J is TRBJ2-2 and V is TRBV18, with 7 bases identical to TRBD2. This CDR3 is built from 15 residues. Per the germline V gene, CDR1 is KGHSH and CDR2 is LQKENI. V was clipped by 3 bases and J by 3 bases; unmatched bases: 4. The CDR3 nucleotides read TGTGCCAGCTCACCGGGAGCGGGGTACACCGGGGAGCTGTTTTTT. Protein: CASSPGAGYTGELFF.

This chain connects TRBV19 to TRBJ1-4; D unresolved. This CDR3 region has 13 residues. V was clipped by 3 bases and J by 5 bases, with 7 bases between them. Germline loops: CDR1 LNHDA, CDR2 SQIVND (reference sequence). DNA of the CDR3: TGTGCCAGTAGTATGAACAGAAATGAAAAACTGTTTTTT. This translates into CASSMNRNEKLFF.

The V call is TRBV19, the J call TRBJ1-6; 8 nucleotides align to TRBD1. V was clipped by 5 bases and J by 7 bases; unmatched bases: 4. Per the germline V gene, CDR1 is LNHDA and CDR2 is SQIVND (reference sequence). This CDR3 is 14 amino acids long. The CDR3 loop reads CASSAQGANSPLHF. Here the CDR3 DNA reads TGTGCCAGTAGTGCCCAGGGGGCCAATTCACCCCTCCACTTT.

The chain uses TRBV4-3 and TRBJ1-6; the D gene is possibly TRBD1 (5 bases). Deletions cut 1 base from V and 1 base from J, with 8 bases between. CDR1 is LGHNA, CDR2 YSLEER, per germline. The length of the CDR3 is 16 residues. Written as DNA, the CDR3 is TGCGCCAGCAGCCAAGGGGGGGTATCCTATAATTCACCCCTCCACTTT. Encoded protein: CASSQGGVSYNSPLHF.

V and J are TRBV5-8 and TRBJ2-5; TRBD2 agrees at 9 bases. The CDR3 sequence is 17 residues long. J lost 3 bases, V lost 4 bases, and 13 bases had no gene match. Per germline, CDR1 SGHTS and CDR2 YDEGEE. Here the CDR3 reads CASSPGGGRAGEETQYF. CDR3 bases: TGTGCCAGCAGCCCCGGAGGCGGGAGGGCCGGGGAAGAGACCCAGTACTTC.

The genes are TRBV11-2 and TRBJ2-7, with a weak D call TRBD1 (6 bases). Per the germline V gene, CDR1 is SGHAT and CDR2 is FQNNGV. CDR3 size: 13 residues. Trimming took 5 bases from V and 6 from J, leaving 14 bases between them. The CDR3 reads CASSRDNFSEQYF. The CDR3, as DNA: TGTGCCAGCAGCCGGGACAATTTCTCCGAGCAGTACTTC.

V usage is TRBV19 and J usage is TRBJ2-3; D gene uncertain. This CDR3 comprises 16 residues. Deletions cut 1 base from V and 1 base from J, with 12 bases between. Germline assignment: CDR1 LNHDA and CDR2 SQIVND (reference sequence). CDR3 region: CASSIAGTLGTDTQYF. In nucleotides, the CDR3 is TGTGCCAGTAGTATAGCTGGCACCCTGGGCACAGATACGCAGTATTTT.

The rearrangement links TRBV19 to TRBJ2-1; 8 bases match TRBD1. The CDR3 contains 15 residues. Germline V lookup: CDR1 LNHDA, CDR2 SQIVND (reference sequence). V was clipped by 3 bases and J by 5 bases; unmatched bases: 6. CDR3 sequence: CASSMAGGLNNEQFF. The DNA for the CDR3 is TGTGCCAGTAGTATGGCAGGGGGCCTTAACAATGAGCAGTTCTTC.

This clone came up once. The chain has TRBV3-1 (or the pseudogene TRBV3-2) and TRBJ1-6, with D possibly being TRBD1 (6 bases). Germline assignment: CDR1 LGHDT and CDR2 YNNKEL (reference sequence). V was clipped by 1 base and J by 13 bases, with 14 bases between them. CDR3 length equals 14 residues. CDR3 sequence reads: CASSQGQAEGPLHF. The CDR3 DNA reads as TGTGCCAGCAGCCAAGGACAGGCCGAGGGGCCCCTCCACTTT.

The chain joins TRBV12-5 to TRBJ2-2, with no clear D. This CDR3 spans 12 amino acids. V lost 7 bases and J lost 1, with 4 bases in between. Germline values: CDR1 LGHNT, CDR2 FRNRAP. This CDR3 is CASELNTGELFF. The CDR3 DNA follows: TGTGCTAGTGAGCTGAACACCGGGGAGCTGTTTTTT.

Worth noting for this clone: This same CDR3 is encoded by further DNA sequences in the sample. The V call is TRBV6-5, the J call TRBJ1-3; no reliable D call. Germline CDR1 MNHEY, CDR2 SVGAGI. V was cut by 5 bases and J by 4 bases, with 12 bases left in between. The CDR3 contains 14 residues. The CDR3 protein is CASSTGSSGNTIYF. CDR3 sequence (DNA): TGTGCCAGCAGTACGGGCTCTTCAGGAAACACCATATATTTT.

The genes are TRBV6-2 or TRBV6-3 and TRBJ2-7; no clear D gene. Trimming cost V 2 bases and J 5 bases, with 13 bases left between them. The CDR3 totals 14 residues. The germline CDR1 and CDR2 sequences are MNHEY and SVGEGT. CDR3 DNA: TGTGCCAGCAGTTACGTAGGACGCGGTAACGAGCAGTACGTC. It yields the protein CASSYVGRGNEQYV.

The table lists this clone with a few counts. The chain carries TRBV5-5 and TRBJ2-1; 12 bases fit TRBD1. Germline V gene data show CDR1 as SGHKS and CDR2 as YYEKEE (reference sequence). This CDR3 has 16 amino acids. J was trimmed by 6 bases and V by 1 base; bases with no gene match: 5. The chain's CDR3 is CASSLLGTGGPNEQFF. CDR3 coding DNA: TGTGCCAGCAGCTTGTTGGGGACAGGGGGCCCCAATGAGCAGTTCTTC.

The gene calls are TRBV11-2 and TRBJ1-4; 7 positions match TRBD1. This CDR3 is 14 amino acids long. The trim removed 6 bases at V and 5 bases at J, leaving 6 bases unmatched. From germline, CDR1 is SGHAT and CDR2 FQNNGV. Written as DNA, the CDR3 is TGTGCCAGCAGTCCGGGACAGCAGAATGAAAAACTGTTTTTT. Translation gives CASSPGQQNEKLFF.

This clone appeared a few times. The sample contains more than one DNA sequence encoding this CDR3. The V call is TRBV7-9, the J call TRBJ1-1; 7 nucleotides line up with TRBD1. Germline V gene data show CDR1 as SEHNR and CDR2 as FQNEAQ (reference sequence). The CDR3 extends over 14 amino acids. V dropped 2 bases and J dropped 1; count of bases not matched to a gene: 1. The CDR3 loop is CASSLQGENTEAFF. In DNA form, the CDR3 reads TGTGCCAGCAGCTTACAGGGGGAGAACACTGAAGCTTTCTTT.

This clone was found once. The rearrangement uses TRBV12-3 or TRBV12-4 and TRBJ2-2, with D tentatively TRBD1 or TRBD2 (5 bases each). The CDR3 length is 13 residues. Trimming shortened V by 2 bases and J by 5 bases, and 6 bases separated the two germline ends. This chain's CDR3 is CASSLWGTGELFF. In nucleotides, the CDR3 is TGTGCCAGCAGTTTATGGGGGACCGGGGAGCTGTTTTTT.

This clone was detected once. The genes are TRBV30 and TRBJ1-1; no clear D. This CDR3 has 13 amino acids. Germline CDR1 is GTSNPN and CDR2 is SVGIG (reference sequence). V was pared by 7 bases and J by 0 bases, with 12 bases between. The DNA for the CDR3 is TGTGCCTCCGGTAGGAGCATGAACACTGAAGCTTTCTTT. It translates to CASGRSMNTEAFF.

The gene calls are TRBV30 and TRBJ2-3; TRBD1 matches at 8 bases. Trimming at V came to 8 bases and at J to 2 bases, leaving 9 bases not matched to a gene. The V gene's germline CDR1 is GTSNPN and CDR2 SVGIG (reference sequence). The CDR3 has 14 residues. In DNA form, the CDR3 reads TGTGCCGGCCACCGGACAGGGAACACAGATACGCAGTATTTT. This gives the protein CAGHRTGNTDTQYF.

For the CDR3, the DNA is TGTGCCTGGAGTTTCCAGGGCACTGAGCAGTTCTTC. Translating gives CAWSFQGTEQFF. This chain links TRBV30 with TRBJ2-1; tentative D call: TRBD1 (5 bases). CDR1 is GTSNPN and CDR2 is SVGIG in the germline V gene (reference sequence). V shed 2 bases and J shed 9 bases, with 11 bases lying between them. This CDR3 is 12 amino acids long.

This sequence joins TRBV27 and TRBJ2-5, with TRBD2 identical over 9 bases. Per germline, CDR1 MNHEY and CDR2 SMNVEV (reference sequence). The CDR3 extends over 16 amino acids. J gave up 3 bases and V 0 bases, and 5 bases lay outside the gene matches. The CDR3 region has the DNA TGTGCCAGCAGTTTATCAGGTAGCGGGGGCAAAGAGACCCAGTACTTC. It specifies CASSLSGSGGKETQYF.

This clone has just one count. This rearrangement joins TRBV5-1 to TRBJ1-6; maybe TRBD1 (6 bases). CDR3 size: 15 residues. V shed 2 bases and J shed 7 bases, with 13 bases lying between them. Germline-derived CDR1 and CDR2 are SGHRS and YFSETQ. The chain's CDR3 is CASSLQGRLNSPLHF. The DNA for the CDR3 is TGCGCCAGCAGCTTACAGGGAAGGTTGAATTCACCCCTCCACTTT.

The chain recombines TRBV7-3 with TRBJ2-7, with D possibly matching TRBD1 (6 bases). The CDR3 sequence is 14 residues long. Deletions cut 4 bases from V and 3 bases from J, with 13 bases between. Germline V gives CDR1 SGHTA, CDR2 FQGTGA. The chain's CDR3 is CASSSYQQGYEQYV. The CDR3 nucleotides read TGTGCCAGCAGCTCCTATCAACAGGGCTACGAGCAGTACGTC.

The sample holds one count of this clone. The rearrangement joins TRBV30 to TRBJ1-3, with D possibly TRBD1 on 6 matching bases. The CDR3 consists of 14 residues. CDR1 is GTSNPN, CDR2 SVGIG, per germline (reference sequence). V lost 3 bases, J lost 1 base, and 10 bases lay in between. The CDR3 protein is CAWRQGFSGNTIYF. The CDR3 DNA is TGTGCCTGGAGACAGGGTTTTTCTGGAAACACCATATATTTT. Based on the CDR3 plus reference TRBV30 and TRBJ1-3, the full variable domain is SQTIHQWPATLVQPVGSPLSLECTVEGTSNPNLYWYRQAAGRGLQLLFYSVGIGQISSEVPQNLSASRPQDRQFILSSKKLLLSDSGFYLCAWRQGFSGNTIYFGEGSWLTVV.

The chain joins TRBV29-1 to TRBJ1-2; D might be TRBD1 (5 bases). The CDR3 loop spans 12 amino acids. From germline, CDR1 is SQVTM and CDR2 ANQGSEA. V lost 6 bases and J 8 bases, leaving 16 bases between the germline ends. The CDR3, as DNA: TGCAGCGTATTAAACAGGTGGCAAGGCTACACCTTC. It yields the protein CSVLNRWQGYTF. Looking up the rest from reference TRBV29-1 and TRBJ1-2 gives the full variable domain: SAVISQKPSRDICQRGTSLTIQCQVDSQVTMMFWYRQQPGQSLTLIATANQGSEATYESGFVIDKFPISRPNLTFSTLTVSNMSPEDSSIYLCSVLNRWQGYTFGSGTRLTVV.

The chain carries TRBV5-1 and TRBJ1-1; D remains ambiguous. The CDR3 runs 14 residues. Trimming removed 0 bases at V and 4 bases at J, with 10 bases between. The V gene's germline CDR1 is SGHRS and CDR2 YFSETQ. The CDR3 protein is CASSLVDRSTEAFF. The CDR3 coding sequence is TGCGCCAGCAGCTTGGTGGACCGTAGCACTGAAGCTTTCTTT.

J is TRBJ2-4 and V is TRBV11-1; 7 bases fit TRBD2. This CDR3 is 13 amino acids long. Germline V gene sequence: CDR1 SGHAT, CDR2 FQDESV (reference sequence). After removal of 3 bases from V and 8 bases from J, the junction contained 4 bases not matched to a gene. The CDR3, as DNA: TGTGCCAGCAGCTTGGCGGGAGAGGACATTCAGTACTTC. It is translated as CASSLAGEDIQYF.

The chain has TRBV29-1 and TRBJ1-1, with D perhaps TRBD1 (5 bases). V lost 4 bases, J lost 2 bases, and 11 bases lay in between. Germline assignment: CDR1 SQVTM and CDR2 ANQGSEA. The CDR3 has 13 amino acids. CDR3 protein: CSVGGPPNTEAFF. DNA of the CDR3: TGCAGCGTTGGGGGACCCCCTAACACTGAAGCTTTCTTT.

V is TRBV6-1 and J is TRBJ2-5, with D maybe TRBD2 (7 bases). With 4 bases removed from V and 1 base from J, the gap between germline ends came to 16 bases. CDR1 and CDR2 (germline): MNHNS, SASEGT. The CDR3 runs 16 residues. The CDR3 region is CASSGTGGGLQETQYF. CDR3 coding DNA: TGTGCCAGCAGTGGCACTGGCGGGGGCCTCCAAGAGACCCAGTACTTC.